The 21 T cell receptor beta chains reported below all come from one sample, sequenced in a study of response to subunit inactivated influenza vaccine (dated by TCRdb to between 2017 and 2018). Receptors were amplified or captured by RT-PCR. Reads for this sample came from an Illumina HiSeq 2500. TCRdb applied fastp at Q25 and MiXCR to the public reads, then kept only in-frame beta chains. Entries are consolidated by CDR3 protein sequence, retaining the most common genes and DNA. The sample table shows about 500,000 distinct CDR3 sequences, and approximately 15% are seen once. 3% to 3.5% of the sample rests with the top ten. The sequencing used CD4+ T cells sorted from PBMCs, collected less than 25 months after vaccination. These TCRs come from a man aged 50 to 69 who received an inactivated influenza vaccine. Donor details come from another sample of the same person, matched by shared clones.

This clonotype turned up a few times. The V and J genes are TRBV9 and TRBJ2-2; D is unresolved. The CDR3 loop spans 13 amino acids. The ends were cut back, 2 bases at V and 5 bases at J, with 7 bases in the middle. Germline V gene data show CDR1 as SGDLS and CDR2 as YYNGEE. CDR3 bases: TGTGCCAGCAGCGTTAGTAGGACCGGGGAGCTGTTTTTT. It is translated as CASSVSRTGELFF.

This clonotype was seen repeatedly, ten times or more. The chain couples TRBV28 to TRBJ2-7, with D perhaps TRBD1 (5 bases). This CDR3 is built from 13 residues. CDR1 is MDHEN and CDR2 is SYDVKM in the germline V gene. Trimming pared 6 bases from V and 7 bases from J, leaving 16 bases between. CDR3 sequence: CASSKQVAGEQYF. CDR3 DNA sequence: TGTGCCAGCAGCAAACAGGTCGCCGGGGAGCAGTACTTC.

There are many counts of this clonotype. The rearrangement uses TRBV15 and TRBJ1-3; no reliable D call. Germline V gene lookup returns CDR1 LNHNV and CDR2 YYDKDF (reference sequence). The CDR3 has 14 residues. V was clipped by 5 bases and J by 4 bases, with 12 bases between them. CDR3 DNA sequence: TGTGCCACCAGCGAAGATGCTTCGGGAAACACCATATATTTT. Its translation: CATSEDASGNTIYF.

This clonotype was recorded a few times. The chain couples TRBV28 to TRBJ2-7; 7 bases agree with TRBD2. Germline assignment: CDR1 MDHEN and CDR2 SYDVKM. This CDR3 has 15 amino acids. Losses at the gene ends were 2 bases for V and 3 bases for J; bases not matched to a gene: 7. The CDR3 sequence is CASSLRASGNYEQYF. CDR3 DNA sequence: TGTGCCAGCAGTTTAAGGGCTAGCGGAAACTACGAGCAGTACTTC.

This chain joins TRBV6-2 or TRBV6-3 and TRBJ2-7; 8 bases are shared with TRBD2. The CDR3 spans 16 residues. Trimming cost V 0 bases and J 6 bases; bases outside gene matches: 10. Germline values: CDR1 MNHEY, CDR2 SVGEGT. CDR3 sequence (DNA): TGTGCCAGCAGTTACTCAAGCGCCGGGACTAGAACCGAGCAGTACTTC. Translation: CASSYSSAGTRTEQYF.

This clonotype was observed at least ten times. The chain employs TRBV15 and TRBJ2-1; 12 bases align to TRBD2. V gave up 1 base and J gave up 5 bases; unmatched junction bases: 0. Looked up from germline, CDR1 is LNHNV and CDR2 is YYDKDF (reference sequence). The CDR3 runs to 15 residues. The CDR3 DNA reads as TGTGCCACCAGCAGAGGGACTAGCGGGGACAATGAGCAGTTCTTC. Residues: CATSRGTSGDNEQFF.

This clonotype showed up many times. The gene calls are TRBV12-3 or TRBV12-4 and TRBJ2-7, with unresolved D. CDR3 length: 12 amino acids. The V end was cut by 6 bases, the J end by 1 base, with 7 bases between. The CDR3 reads CASSLFSYEQYF. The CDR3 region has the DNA TGTGCCAGCAGCTTATTTTCCTACGAGCAGTACTTC.

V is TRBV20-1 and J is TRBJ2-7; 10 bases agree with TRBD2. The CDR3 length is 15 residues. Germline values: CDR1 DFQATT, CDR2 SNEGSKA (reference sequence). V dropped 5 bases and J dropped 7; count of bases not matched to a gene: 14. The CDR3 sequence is CSAPFPGLAPLEQYF. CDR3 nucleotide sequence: TGCAGTGCTCCATTTCCGGGACTAGCGCCTTTGGAGCAGTACTTC.

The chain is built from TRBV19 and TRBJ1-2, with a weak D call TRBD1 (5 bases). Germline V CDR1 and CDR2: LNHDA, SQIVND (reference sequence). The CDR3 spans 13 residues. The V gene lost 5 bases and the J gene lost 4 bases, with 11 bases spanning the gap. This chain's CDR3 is CASSPIDSYGYTF. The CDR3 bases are TGTGCCAGTAGTCCAATAGACAGCTATGGCTACACCTTC.

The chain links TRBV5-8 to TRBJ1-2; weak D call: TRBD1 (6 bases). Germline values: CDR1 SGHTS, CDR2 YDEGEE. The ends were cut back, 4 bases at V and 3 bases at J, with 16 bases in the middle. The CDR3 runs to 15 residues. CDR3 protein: CASSLDSFLYYGYTF. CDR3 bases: TGTGCCAGCAGCCTGGACAGCTTCTTGTACTATGGCTACACCTTC.

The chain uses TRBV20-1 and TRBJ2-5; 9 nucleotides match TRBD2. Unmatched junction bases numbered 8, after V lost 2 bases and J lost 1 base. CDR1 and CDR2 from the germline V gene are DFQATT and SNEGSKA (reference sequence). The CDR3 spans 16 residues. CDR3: CSARFGLAGSQETQYF. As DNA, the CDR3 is TGCAGTGCTAGATTTGGTCTAGCGGGAAGCCAAGAGACCCAGTACTTC.

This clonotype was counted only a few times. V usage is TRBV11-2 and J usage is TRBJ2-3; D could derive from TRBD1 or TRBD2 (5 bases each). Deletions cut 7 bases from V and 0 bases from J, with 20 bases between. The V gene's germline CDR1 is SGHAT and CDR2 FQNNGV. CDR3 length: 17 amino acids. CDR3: CASTTLRGRTSTDTQYF. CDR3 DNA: TGTGCCAGCACCACCCTCCGGGGCCGGACTAGCACAGATACGCAGTATTTT.

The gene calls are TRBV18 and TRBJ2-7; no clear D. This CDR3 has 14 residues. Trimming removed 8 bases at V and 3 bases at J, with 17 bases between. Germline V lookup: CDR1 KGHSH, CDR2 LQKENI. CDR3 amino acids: CASAGLKNNYEQYF. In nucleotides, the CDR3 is TGTGCCAGCGCCGGATTGAAGAACAACTACGAGCAGTACTTC.

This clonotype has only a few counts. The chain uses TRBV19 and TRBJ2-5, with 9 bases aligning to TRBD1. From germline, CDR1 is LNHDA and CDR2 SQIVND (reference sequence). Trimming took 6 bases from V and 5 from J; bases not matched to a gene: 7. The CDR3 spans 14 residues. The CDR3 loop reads CASSRTGTGETQYF. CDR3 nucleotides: TGTGCCAGTAGCCGGACAGGGACAGGGGAGACCCAGTACTTC.

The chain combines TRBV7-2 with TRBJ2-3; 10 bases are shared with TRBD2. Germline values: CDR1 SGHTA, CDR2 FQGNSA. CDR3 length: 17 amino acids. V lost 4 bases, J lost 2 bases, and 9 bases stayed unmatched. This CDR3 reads CASSSSTSGAYTDTQYF. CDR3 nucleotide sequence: TGTGCCAGCAGCTCATCAACTAGCGGGGCCTACACAGATACGCAGTATTTT.

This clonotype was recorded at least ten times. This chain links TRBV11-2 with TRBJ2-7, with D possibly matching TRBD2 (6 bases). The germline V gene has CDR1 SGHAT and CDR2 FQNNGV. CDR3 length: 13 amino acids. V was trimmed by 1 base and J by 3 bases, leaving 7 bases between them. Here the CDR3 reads CASSLVEGYEQYF. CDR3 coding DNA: TGTGCCAGCAGCTTAGTGGAGGGCTACGAGCAGTACTTC.

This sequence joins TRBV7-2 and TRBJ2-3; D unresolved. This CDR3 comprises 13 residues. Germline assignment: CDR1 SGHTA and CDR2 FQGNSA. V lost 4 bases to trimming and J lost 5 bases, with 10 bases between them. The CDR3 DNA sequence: TGTGCCAGCAGCTCCATGACCTTAGATACGCAGTATTTT. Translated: CASSSMTLDTQYF.

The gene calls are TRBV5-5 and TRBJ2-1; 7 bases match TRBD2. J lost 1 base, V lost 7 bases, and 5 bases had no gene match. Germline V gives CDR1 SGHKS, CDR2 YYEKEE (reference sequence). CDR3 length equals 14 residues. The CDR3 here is CASQRDFSYNEQFF. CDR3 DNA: TGTGCCAGCCAGCGGGACTTTTCCTACAATGAGCAGTTCTTC.

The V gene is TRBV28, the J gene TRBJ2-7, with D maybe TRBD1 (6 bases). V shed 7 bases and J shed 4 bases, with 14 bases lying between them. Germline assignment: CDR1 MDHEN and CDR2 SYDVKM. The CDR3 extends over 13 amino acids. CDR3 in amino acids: CASIPGTRYEQYF. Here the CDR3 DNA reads TGTGCCAGCATCCCCGGGACAAGATACGAGCAGTACTTC.

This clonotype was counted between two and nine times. The CDR3 nucleotides read TGCAGTGCTAGAGATTACTCCCGGGGGCCTTTCGGAGAGACCCAGTACTTC. This encodes CSARDYSRGPFGETQYF. V is TRBV20-1 and J is TRBJ2-5, with D perhaps being TRBD1 or TRBD2 (6 bases each). Between the trimmed V and J ends, which lost 0 bases and 4 bases, there was a span of 21 bases. The CDR3 is made up of 17 amino acids. Germline V gives CDR1 DFQATT, CDR2 SNEGSKA (reference sequence).

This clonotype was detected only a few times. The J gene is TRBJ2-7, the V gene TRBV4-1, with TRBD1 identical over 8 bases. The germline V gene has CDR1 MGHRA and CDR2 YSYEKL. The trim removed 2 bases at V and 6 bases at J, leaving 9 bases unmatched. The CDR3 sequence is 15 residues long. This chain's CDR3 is CASSQQQGVRAEQYF. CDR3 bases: TGCGCCAGCAGCCAACAACAGGGGGTACGGGCCGAGCAGTACTTC.